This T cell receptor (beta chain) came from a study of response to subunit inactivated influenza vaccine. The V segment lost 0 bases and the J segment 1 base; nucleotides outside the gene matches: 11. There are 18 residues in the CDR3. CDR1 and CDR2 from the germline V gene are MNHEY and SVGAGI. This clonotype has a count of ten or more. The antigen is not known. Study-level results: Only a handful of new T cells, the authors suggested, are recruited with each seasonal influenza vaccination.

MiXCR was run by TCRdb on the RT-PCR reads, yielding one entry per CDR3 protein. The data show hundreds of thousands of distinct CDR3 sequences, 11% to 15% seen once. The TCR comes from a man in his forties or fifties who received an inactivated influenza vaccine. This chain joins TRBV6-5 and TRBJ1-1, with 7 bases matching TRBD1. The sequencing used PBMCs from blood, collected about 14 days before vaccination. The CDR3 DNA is TGTGCCAGCAGTTACTCGCCCCAGACAGGGCGAAGGAACACTGAAGCTTTCTTT. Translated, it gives CASSYSPQTGRRNTEAFF.